This TCR beta chain was captured by sequencing in a study of blood T cell repertoires in COVID-19. CDR1 is SGHTA and CDR2 is FQGNSA in the germline V gene. V shed 2 bases and J shed 4 bases, with 11 bases lying between them. The CDR3 covers 14 residues. The protocol was immunoSEQ multiplex PCR, while the TCRdb copy is restricted to in-frame clones and leaves out a portion. The table lists some 340,000 clones, around 83% of them singletons, with 5.1% in the top ten. All enrollees were about 18 to 90 years old and from 20 to 25 US areas. What the recovered Cohort 3 donors had was two negative PCRs, clearance, or symptom resolution.

The sequence was obtained from a woman between 45 and 60 years old who had recovered from COVID-19. The chain joins TRBV7-2 to TRBJ1-2, with D possibly matching TRBD1 (6 bases). The material sequenced was PBMCs or T cells enriched from blood (not recorded which). The CDR3 loop is CASSLNRVGYGYTF. Here the CDR3 DNA reads TGTGCCAGCAGCTTAAACAGGGTTGGCTATGGCTACACCTTC.